This T cell receptor beta chain stems from a study of identical twins. Study-wide results and limits: Diverse VJ usage suggested most zero-insertion clonotypes were not invariant T cells.

A universal primer site was incorporated via template switching, and the cDNA contained unique molecular identifiers. One entry per CDR3 protein, called by TCRdb with MiXCR from the 5' RACE reads. The sample shows around 1.7 million distinct CDR3 sequences, under 35% of them seen only once. This clonotype occurred a few times. The antigen is not known. V gave up 2 bases and J gave up 3 bases, with 10 bases separating them. The CDR3 length is 14 residues. Germline V CDR1 and CDR2: MNHEY, SVGEGT. The gene calls are TRBV6-2 or TRBV6-3 and TRBJ1-1, with D uncertain. The TCR originated in a newborn girl in good health. Sequencing was carried out using cord blood. CDR3: CASSYPSGYTEAFF. The DNA for the CDR3 is TGTGCCAGCAGTTACCCCAGTGGTTACACTGAAGCTTTCTTT.